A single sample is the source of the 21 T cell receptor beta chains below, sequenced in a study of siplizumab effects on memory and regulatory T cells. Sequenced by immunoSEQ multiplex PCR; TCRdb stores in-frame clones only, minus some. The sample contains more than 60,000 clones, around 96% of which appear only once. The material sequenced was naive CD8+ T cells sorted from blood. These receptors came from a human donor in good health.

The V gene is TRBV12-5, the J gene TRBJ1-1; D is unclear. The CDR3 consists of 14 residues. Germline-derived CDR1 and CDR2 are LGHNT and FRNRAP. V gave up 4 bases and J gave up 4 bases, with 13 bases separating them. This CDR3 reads CASGWVLGITEAFF. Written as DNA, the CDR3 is TGTGCTAGTGGTTGGGTCCTTGGAATCACTGAAGCTTTCTTT. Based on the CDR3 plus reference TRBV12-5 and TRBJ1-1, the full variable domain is DARVTQTPRHKVTEMGQEVTMRCQPILGHNTVFWYRQTMMQGLELLAYFRNRAPLDDSGMPKDRFSAEMPDATLATLKIQPSEPRDSAVYFCASGWVLGITEAFFGQGTRLTVV.

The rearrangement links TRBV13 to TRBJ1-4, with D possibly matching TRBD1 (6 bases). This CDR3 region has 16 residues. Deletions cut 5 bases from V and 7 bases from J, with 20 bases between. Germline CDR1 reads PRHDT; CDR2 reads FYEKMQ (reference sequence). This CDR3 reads CASSHIRGEGGEKLFF. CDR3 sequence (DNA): TGTGCCAGCAGCCATATCAGGGGAGAGGGCGGTGAAAAACTGTTTTTT.

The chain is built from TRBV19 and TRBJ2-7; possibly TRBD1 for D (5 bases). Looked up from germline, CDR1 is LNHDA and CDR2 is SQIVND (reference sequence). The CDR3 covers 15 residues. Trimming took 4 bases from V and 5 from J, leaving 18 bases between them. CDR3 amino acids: CASSSPRQNSDEQYF. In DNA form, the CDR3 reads TGTGCCAGTAGTAGCCCACGACAGAATTCGGACGAGCAGTACTTC.

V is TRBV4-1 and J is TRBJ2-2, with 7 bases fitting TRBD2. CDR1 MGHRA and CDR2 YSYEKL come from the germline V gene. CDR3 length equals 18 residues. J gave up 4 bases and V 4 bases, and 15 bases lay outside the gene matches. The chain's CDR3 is CASSLGSPGGGITGELFF. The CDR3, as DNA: TGCGCCAGCAGCCTCGGAAGTCCGGGCGGGGGTATCACCGGGGAGCTGTTTTTT.

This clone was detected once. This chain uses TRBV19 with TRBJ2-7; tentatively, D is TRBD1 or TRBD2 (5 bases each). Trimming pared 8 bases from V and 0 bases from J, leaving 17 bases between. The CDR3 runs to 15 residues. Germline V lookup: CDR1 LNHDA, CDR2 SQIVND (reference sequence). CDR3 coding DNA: TGTGCCAGTCGTACGTCGTATGGGGGCTCCTACGAGCAGTACTTC. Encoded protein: CASRTSYGGSYEQYF. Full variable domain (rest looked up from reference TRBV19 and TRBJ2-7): DGGITQSPKYLFRKEGQNVTLSCEQNLNHDAMYWYRQDPGQGLRLIYYSQIVNDFQKGDIAEGYSVSREKKESFPLTVTSAQKNPTAFYLCASRTSYGGSYEQYFGPGTRLTVT.

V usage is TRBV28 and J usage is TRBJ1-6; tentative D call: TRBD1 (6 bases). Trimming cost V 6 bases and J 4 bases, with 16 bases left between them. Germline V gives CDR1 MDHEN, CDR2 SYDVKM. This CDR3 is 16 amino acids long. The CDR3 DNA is TGTGCCAGCAGCTCGCCGAGACAGGATTATAATTCACCCCTCCACTTT. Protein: CASSSPRQDYNSPLHF.

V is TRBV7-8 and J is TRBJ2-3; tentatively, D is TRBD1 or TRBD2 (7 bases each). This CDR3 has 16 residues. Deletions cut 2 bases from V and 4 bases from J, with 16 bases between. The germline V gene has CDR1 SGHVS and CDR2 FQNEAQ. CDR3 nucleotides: TGTGCCAGCAGCTTAATGGGGGCAGGGGGGGCAGATACGCAGTATTTT. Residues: CASSLMGAGGADTQYF.

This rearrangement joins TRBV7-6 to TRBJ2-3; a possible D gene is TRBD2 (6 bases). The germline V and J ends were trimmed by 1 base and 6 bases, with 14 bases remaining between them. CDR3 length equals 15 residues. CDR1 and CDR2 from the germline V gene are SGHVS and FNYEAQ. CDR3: CASSLVLASADTQYF. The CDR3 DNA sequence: TGTGCCAGCAGCTTAGTCCTGGCTAGCGCGGATACGCAGTATTTT.

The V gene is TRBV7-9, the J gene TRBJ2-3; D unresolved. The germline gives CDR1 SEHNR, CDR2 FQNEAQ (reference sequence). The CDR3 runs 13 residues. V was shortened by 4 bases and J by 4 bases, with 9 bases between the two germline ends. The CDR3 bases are TGTGCCAGCAGCTCCGTTAGAGCAGATACGCAGTATTTT. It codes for CASSSVRADTQYF.

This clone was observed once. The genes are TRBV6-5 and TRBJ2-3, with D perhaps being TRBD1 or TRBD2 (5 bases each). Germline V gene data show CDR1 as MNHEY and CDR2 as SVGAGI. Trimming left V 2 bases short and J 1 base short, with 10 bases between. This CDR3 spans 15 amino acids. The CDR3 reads CASSYGGLGTDTQYF. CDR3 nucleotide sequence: TGTGCCAGCAGTTACGGGGGTTTGGGCACAGATACGCAGTATTTT.

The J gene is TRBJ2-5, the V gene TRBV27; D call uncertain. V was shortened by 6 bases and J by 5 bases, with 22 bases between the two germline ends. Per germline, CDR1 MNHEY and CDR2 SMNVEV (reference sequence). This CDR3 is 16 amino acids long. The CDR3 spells CASSRMPSQPKETQYF. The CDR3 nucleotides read TGTGCCAGCAGCCGCATGCCGTCCCAACCTAAGGAGACCCAGTACTTC.

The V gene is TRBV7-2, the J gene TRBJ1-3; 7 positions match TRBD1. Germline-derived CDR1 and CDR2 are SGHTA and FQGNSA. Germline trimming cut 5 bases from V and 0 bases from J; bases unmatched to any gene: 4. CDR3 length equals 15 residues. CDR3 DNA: TGTGCCAGCAGCCCAGGGGGTAGCTCTGGAAACACCATATATTTT. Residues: CASSPGGSSGNTIYF.

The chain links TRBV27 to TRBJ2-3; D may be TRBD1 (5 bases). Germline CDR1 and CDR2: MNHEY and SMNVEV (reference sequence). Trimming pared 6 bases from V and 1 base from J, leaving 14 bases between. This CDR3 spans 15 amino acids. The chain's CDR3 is CASSPRWGGTDTQYF. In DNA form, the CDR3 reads TGTGCCAGCAGCCCACGTTGGGGCGGCACAGATACGCAGTATTTT.

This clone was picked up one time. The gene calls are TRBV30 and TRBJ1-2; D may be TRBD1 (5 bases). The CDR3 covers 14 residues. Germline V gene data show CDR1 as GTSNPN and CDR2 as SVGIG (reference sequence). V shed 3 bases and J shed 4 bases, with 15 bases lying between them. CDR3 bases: TGTGCCTGGAGCGACAGCGGCGCTTTCTATGGCTACACCTTC. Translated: CAWSDSGAFYGYTF.

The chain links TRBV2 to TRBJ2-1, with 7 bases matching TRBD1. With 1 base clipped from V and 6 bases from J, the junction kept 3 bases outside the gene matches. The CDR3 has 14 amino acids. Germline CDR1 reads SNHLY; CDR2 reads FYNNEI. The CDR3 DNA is TGTGCCAGCAGTGAAGGACAGGGCCGCAATGAGCAGTTCTTC. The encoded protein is CASSEGQGRNEQFF.

The CDR3 loop is CASRDRGASAEAFF. The CDR3 DNA sequence: TGTGCCAGCAGAGACAGGGGGGCTTCGGCTGAAGCTTTCTTT. The gene calls are TRBV6-4 and TRBJ1-1, with 9 bases identical to TRBD1. This CDR3 contains 14 residues. From germline, CDR1 is MRHNA and CDR2 SNTAGT. The trim removed 6 bases at V and 6 bases at J, leaving 8 bases unmatched.

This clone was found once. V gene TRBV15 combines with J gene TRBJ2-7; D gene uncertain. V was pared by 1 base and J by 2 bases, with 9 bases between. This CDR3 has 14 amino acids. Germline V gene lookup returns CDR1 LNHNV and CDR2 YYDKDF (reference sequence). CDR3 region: CATSRALTTYEQYF. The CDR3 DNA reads TGTGCCACCAGCAGAGCTCTCACAACCTACGAGCAGTACTTC.

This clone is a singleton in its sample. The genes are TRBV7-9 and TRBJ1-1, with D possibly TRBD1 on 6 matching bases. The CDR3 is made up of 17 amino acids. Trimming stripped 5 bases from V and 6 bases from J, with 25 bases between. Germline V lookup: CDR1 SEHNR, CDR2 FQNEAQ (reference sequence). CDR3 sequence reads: CASSIISARAGGPEAFF. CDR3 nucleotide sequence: TGTGCCAGCAGCATTATTTCTGCGAGGGCGGGGGGGCCTGAAGCTTTCTTT.

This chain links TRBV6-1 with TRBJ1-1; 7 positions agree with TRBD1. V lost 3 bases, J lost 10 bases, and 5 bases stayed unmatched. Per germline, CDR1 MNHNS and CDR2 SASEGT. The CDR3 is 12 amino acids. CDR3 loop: CASSEPGQRAFF. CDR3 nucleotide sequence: TGTGCCAGCAGTGAGCCGGGACAGAGAGCTTTCTTT.

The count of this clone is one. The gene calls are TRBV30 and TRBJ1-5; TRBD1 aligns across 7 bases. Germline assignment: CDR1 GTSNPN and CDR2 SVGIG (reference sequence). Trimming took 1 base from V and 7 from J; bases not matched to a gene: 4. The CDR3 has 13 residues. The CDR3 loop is CAWSEGADQPQHF. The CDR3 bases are TGTGCCTGGAGTGAGGGGGCCGACCAGCCCCAGCATTTT.

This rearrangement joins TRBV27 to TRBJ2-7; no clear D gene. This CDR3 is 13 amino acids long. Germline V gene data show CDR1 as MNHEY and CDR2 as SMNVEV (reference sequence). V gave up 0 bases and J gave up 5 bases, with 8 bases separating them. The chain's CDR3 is CASSLSVSHEQYF. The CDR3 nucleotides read TGTGCCAGCAGTTTATCGGTCAGCCACGAGCAGTACTTC.